These T cell receptor beta chains were read from a single sample in a study of CD8 T cells in ankylosing spondylitis. TCRdb ran MiXCR on the 5' RACE reads and lists one entry per CDR3 protein. The table records fewer than 130,000 distinct CDR3 sequences, around 24% of them present only once. The sequenced sample was synovial fluid, either unsorted or a sorted T cell fraction (not recorded which). The receptors were sampled from a male donor with ankylosing spondylitis. The CDR3 runs from the conserved cysteine through the conserved F or W. The D gene is left open where the match is weak. Only part of the rows carry a size: once, few, many, or a class if the clone is expanded.

clone_size: few; j_call: TRBJ1-2; v_call: TRBV7-9; d_call: TRBD1; cdr3_aa: CASSLVGTGATGYTF; cdr3_nt: TGTGCCAGCAGCTTAGTGGGGACAGGGGCGACTGGCTACACCTTC
clone_size: many; j_call: TRBJ2-1; v_call: TRBV20-1; d_call: NA; cdr3_aa: CSARDFYEQFF; cdr3_nt: TGCAGTGCTAGAGATTTCTATGAGCAGTTCTTC
clone_size: NA; j_call: TRBJ1-4; v_call: TRBV5-1; d_call: NA; cdr3_aa: CASSLGQGGEKLFF; cdr3_nt: TGCGCCAGCAGCTTGGGCCAGGGAGGTGAAAAACTGTTTTTT
clone_size: few; j_call: TRBJ2-5; v_call: TRBV20-1; d_call: NA; cdr3_aa: CSAPERKTQYF; cdr3_nt: TGCAGTGCCCCGGAGAGGAAGACCCAGTACTTC
clone_size: NA; j_call: TRBJ2-7; v_call: TRBV10-3; d_call: NA; cdr3_aa: CAIQEAYEQYF; cdr3_nt: TGTGCCATCCAGGAAGCCTACGAGCAGTACTTC
clone_size: few; j_call: TRBJ1-2; v_call: TRBV13; d_call: TRBD1; cdr3_aa: CASSISRGLNYGYTF; cdr3_nt: TGTGCCAGCAGCATTAGCAGGGGGCTCAACTATGGCTACACCTTC
clone_size: few; j_call: TRBJ1-4; v_call: TRBV29-1; d_call: NA; cdr3_aa: CSVAEASTNEKLFF; cdr3_nt: TGCAGCGTTGCCGAGGCCTCAACTAATGAAAAACTGTTTTTT
clone_size: many; j_call: TRBJ1-4; v_call: TRBV3-1; d_call: NA; cdr3_aa: CASRNRREKLFF; cdr3_nt: TGTGCCAGCAGGAATCGGCGGGAAAAACTGTTTTTT
clone_size: many; j_call: TRBJ2-2; v_call: TRBV12-3/TRBV12-4; d_call: NA; cdr3_aa: CASSFTGSYTGELFF; cdr3_nt: TGTGCCAGCAGTTTTACCGGGAGCTACACCGGGGAGCTGTTTTTT
clone_size: NA; j_call: TRBJ1-2; v_call: TRBV20-1; d_call: NA; cdr3_aa: CSAVSSQGYGYTF; cdr3_nt: TGCAGTGCTGTTTCGTCACAGGGATATGGCTACACCTTC
clone_size: NA; j_call: TRBJ1-1; v_call: TRBV20-1; d_call: NA; cdr3_aa: CSAPGDTEAFF; cdr3_nt: TGCAGTGCTCCGGGGGACACTGAAGCTTTCTTT
clone_size: many; j_call: TRBJ1-4; v_call: TRBV18; d_call: NA; cdr3_aa: CASSIDRTNEKLFF; cdr3_nt: TGTGCCAGCTCAATCGACAGGACTAATGAAAAACTGTTTTTT
clone_size: NA; j_call: TRBJ1-6; v_call: TRBV10-3; d_call: NA; cdr3_aa: CAIKDGGRRDNSPLHF; cdr3_nt: TGTGCCATCAAAGATGGGGGCCGGCGTGATAATTCACCCCTCCACTTT
clone_size: NA; j_call: TRBJ2-4; v_call: TRBV20-1; d_call: NA; cdr3_aa: CSAKEGTAKGIQYF; cdr3_nt: TGCAGTGCTAAGGAGGGGACGGCAAAGGGCATTCAGTACTTC
clone_size: NA; j_call: TRBJ2-5; v_call: TRBV7-9; d_call: NA; cdr3_aa: CASSPQGTAETQYF; cdr3_nt: TGTGCCAGCAGCCCCCAGGGTACGGCGGAGACCCAGTACTTC